Following are 13 T cell receptor beta chains from one sample sequenced in a study of shared clonotypes between healthy human individuals. Sequenced by immunoSEQ multiplex PCR; TCRdb stores in-frame clones only, minus some. This table holds 490,000 or so clones, approximately 80% found once. Specimen: PBMCs. These receptors were taken from a woman between 40 and 55 years old in good health. Some clones in this sample may be carry-over from other donors' samples.

V usage is TRBV10-3 and J usage is TRBJ2-1, with D tentatively TRBD2 (7 bases). Per the germline V gene, CDR1 is ENHRY and CDR2 is SYGVKD. This CDR3 has 14 residues. With 11 bases removed from V and 7 bases from J, the gap between germline ends came to 21 bases. The CDR3 sequence is CASTRGGGVNEQFF. The CDR3 nucleotides are TGTGCCTCCACCCGGGGAGGGGGTGTGAATGAGCAGTTCTTC.

Worth noting for this clone: A read error is likely here: a far larger clone is one base away. The same CDR3 is also encoded by other DNA sequences in this sample. This rearrangement joins TRBV5-1 to TRBJ1-2; D is possibly TRBD1 (6 bases). V was shortened by 2 bases and J by 2 bases, with 13 bases between the two germline ends. CDR1 is SGHRS, CDR2 YFSETQ, per germline. The CDR3 totals 15 residues. CDR3 amino acids: CASSLSDSPNYGYTF. The DNA of the CDR3 is TGCGCCAGCAGCTTATCGGACAGTCCAAACTATGGCTACACCTTC.

This clone was found once. CDR3 DNA: TGTGCCAGCATCCCCCGGGACAGGGGGACGGCTTTCTTT. Translating it yields CASIPRDRGTAFF. The rearrangement joins TRBV6-1 to TRBJ1-1, with TRBD1 matching 11 bases. The CDR3 has 13 amino acids. Germline V gene sequence: CDR1 MNHNS, CDR2 SASEGT. V trimming: 7 bases; J trimming: 11 bases; junction bases outside the gene matches: 9.

J is TRBJ2-3 and V is TRBV9, with D perhaps given as TRBD1 or TRBD2 (5 bases each). The V and J ends lost 0 bases and 4 bases respectively, with 15 bases between them. Germline V gene sequence: CDR1 SGDLS, CDR2 YYNGEE. The CDR3 length is 16 residues. The DNA of the CDR3 is TGTGCCAGCAGCGTAGCGGGACGGACAAGCGCAGATACGCAGTATTTT. It codes for CASSVAGRTSADTQYF.

Comment on this clone: Distinct nucleotide sequences in the sample also encode this CDR3. The CDR3 loop reads CASSLAGRTDTQYF. The CDR3 DNA follows: TGTGCCAGCAGTCTAGCGGGACGAACAGATACGCAGTATTTT. The chain uses TRBV7-3 and TRBJ2-3; 9 bases are shared with TRBD2. CDR3 size: 14 residues. Unmatched junction bases numbered 4, after V lost 6 bases and J lost 3 bases. Germline V lookup: CDR1 SGHTA, CDR2 FQGTGA. The full variable domain, its missing parts supplied by reference TRBV7-3 and TRBJ2-3, is GAGVSQTPSNKVTEKGKYVELRCDPISGHTALYWYRQSLGQGPEFLIYFQGTGAADDSGLPNDRFFAVRPEGSVSTLKIQRTERGDSAVYLCASSLAGRTDTQYFGPGTRLTVL.

The genes are TRBV5-8 and TRBJ2-1; either TRBD1 or TRBD2 may supply D (5 bases each). This CDR3 has 19 amino acids. Per the germline V gene, CDR1 is SGHTS and CDR2 is YDEGEE. V was clipped by 0 bases and J by 0 bases, with 19 bases between them. The CDR3 protein is CASSLASWGSTSSYNEQFF. For the CDR3, the DNA is TGTGCCAGCAGCTTGGCCTCTTGGGGGAGCACAAGCTCCTACAATGAGCAGTTCTTC. Together with reference TRBV5-8 and TRBJ2-1, the CDR3 gives the full variable domain: EAGVTQSPTHLIKTRGQQATLRCSPISGHTSVYWYQQALGLGLQFLLWYDEGEERNRGNFPPRFSGRQFPNYSSELNVNALELEDSALYLCASSLASWGSTSSYNEQFFGPGTRLTVL.

About this clone: This is likely an artifact of a read error, given a far larger clone one base away. The chain recombines TRBV7-2 with TRBJ2-7; no firm D call. Trimming shortened V by 2 bases and J by 4 bases, and 6 bases separated the two germline ends. The germline V gene has CDR1 SGHTA and CDR2 FQGNSA. This CDR3 is 12 amino acids long. The CDR3 region has the DNA TGTGCCAGCAGCTTATGGGGATACGAGCAGTACTTC. Its translation is CASSLWGYEQYF.

This sequence joins TRBV9 and TRBJ1-3, with a tentative D call TRBD1 (5 bases). CDR1 and CDR2 (germline): SGDLS, YYNGEE. V was trimmed by 3 bases and J by 2 bases, leaving 30 bases between them. This CDR3 has 21 amino acids. CDR3 loop: CASSATLGGRFNRMAGNTIYF. The CDR3 bases are TGTGCCAGCAGCGCGACCCTTGGGGGACGATTTAATAGGATGGCTGGAAACACCATATATTTT.

The chain is built from TRBV6-1 and TRBJ2-2; D not certain. V lost 2 bases to trimming and J lost 6 bases, with 13 bases between them. Germline-derived CDR1 and CDR2 are MNHNS and SASEGT. CDR3 length equals 15 residues. The chain's CDR3 is CASSELGHWAGELFF. Here the CDR3 DNA reads TGTGCCAGCAGTGAATTGGGTCATTGGGCCGGGGAGCTGTTTTTT.

This rearrangement joins TRBV28 to TRBJ1-5; D gene uncertain. CDR3 size: 12 residues. Germline CDR1 is MDHEN and CDR2 is SYDVKM. The V end was cut by 5 bases, the J end by 4 bases, with 6 bases between. The CDR3 protein is CASSISNQPQHF. DNA for the CDR3: TGTGCCAGCAGTATCTCTAATCAGCCCCAGCATTTT.

This chain joins TRBV28 and TRBJ1-4; tentatively, D is TRBD1 (5 bases). The CDR3 covers 12 residues. Germline V lookup: CDR1 MDHEN, CDR2 SYDVKM. Trimming took 10 bases from V and 11 from J, leaving 17 bases between them. CDR3 sequence: CATTRDSDKLFF. The CDR3 region has the DNA TGTGCCACCACCAGGGACTCAGACAAACTGTTTTTT.

This clone was counted a single time. The same CDR3 is also encoded by other DNA sequences in this sample. The chain uses TRBV7-9 and TRBJ2-7; 8 nucleotides match TRBD1. With 5 bases clipped from V and 2 bases from J, the junction kept 2 bases outside the gene matches. In germline, CDR1 is SEHNR, CDR2 FQNEAQ (reference sequence). The CDR3 contains 13 residues. This CDR3 is CASSPQGAYEQYF. The CDR3 nucleotides are TGTGCCAGCAGCCCACAGGGGGCCTACGAGCAGTACTTC.

CDR3 sequence (DNA): TGTGCCAGCAGCTTACGACCGACCACAGATACGCAGTATTTT. Its translation: CASSLRPTTDTQYF. V gene TRBV7-2 combines with J gene TRBJ2-3; D is unresolved. Trimming removed 2 bases at V and 2 bases at J, with 8 bases between. This CDR3 has 14 amino acids. Germline V gene lookup returns CDR1 SGHTA and CDR2 FQGNSA.